This entry lists 10 T cell receptor beta chains sequenced from one sample in a study of human T cells and chemical hapten exposure. TCRdb reprocessed the RACE reads with MiXCR, giving one entry per CDR3 protein. The table lists around 99,000 distinct CDR3 sequences, around 10% of them singletons. Indicated time point: patch test 2, 6 weeks after DPC sensitization. Treatment denoted: therapeutic diphenylcyclopropenone sensitization with weekly scalp DPC. This material consisted of whole blood, taken in connection with sensitization to the hapten diphenylcyclopropenone (DPC). Receptor source: a man between 35 and 55 years old with alopecia areata. Some clones in this sample may be carry-over from other donors' samples.

J is TRBJ2-7 and V is TRBV7-9; D is unresolved. V dropped 3 bases and J dropped 1 base, with 10 bases sitting between them. Germline loops: CDR1 SEHNR, CDR2 FQNEAQ (reference sequence). This CDR3 comprises 14 residues. In DNA form, the CDR3 reads TGTGCCAGCAGCTTTTTAGTGGGTTCCTACGAGCAGTACTTC. It translates to CASSFLVGSYEQYF.

The table lists this clonotype with a few counts. This CDR3 reads CASTERETGRTDTQYF. CDR3 nucleotide sequence: TGTGCCAGCACGGAGCGGGAGACAGGGCGCACAGATACGCAGTATTTT. The V call is TRBV2, the J call TRBJ2-3; the D gene is possibly TRBD2 (8 bases). Trimming took off 7 bases at V and 1 base at J, with 18 bases between the two ends. Per germline, CDR1 SNHLY and CDR2 FYNNEI. This CDR3 region has 16 residues.

This clonotype was seen a handful of times. The DNA for the CDR3 is TGTGCCAGCAAAGGCACGAGCACAGATACGCAGTATTTT. This sequence encodes CASKGTSTDTQYF. V is TRBV28 and J is TRBJ2-3; D not resolved. Germline V gene data show CDR1 as MDHEN and CDR2 as SYDVKM. V gave up 7 bases and J gave up 0 bases, with 8 bases separating them. The CDR3 length is 13 residues.

The chain has TRBV7-2 and TRBJ1-5, with no clear D. Germline CDR1 reads SGHTA; CDR2 reads FQGNSA. This CDR3 contains 14 residues. The V end was cut by 1 base, the J end by 2 bases, with 6 bases between. The DNA of the CDR3 is TGTGCCAGCAGCTTAGACAGTCGCAATCAGCCCCAGCATTTT. Residues: CASSLDSRNQPQHF.

The chain links TRBV10-2 to TRBJ2-3; the D is unclear. The CDR3 runs 16 residues. V gave up 0 bases and J gave up 14 bases, with 24 bases separating them. CDR1 WSHSY and CDR2 SAAADI come from the germline V gene. The CDR3: CASSESRWLSPDWWYF. The DNA of the CDR3 is TGCGCCAGCAGTGAGTCTCGGTGGTTATCCCCTGATTGGTGGTATTTT.

This clonotype was seen a single time. For the CDR3, the DNA is TGCAGCGTTGTGGCAGGGGCAGATACGCAGTATTTT. The encoded protein is CSVVAGADTQYF. The genes are TRBV29-1 and TRBJ2-3; possibly TRBD1 for D (6 bases). This CDR3 is built from 12 residues. Trimming removed 4 bases from V and 4 bases from J, with 9 bases in between. Germline V gene lookup returns CDR1 SQVTM and CDR2 ANQGSEA.

The sample holds many counts of this clonotype. This sequence joins TRBV28 and TRBJ2-4; TRBD1 might be the D (5 bases). This CDR3 region has 13 residues. From germline, CDR1 is MDHEN and CDR2 SYDVKM. Trimming shortened V by 9 bases and J by 0 bases, and 9 bases separated the two germline ends. CDR3 region: CASKTVAKNIQYF. In DNA form, the CDR3 reads TGTGCCAGTAAGACAGTAGCCAAAAACATTCAGTACTTC.

This clonotype was seen a few times. This chain links TRBV7-3 with TRBJ2-1; the D gene is possibly TRBD2 (6 bases). Germline loops: CDR1 SGHTA, CDR2 FQGTGA. The CDR3 has 15 residues. V was pared by 5 bases and J by 2 bases, with 13 bases between. The CDR3 sequence is CASSPGSSAYNEQFF. The CDR3 nucleotides read TGTGCCAGCAGCCCAGGGTCTAGCGCCTACAATGAGCAGTTCTTC.

This clonotype was seen only a few times. The gene calls are TRBV13 and TRBJ2-2, with unresolved D. The CDR3 extends over 16 amino acids. The germline V gene has CDR1 PRHDT and CDR2 FYEKMQ (reference sequence). Trimming took 1 base from V and 1 from J, leaving 10 bases between them. The DNA of the CDR3 is TGTGCCAGCAGCTTAGTGTCAGCGAGGAACACCGGGGAGCTGTTTTTT. Encoded protein: CASSLVSARNTGELFF.

This chain's CDR3 is CASSYSIESSYNEQFF. The CDR3 nucleotides are TGTGCCAGCAGTTACTCGATCGAGAGCTCCTACAATGAGCAGTTCTTC. The V call is TRBV6-2 or TRBV6-3, the J call TRBJ2-1, with D unresolved. CDR3 length equals 16 residues. In germline, CDR1 is MNHEY, CDR2 SVGEGT. V lost 0 bases to trimming and J lost 0 bases, with 9 bases between them.